This T cell receptor (beta chain) was sequenced for a study of identifying expanded T cells in peripheral blood (dated by TCRdb to the late 2010s). About the study as a whole: Technical replicates were generated by sequencing separate aliquots of the same genomic DNA pool, with four replicates compared pairwise. The paper's findings and limits, for the study overall: The binomial model flagged around 1.2 differentially abundant clones between technical replicates, compared with about 16 over approximately 2 weeks and 19 over roughly 4 weeks. Both the number of clones called differentially abundant and the false-positive rate were significantly reduced by the beta-binomial model across all healthy-donor time intervals. For all healthy donors, the variance in clone template counts between approximately 2-week samples rose significantly as total template count increased. The authors expected that biological variance in healthy repertoires might rise further over much longer intervals, such as months to years.

About this clone itself: No antigen is known for it. No base quality information exists; no much larger clone differs at one position.

TCRbeta CDR3 regions were profiled with the immunoSEQ Assay using bias-controlled multiplex PCR amplification of genomic DNA. The published analysis was carried out like this. To quantify the absolute abundance of each unique TCRbeta CDR3 region, the sequences were collapsed and filtered. Differential abundance was tested with a binomial (Fisher-equivalent) model and with a beta-binomial model adding time-dependent variance fitted from healthy donors. Clones with fewer than 5 combined templates were removed, and differential abundance was called for clones with a Benjamini-Hochberg FDR below 0.01. Using the form v = (b*log(k)+a)^2, the beta-binomial variance was modeled as a function of the total template count across the two samples. Here the immuneACCESS table is served through TCRdb, limited to in-frame sequences with V and J called. Missing clones are a known gap in these copies; in checked studies unresolved V genes cover under half, and the rest lacks a known reason. V and J calls and clone size are copied from that table; D and trimming were computed from the DNA. Across this sample there are some 75,000 clones, with under 90% seen only once. The ten largest clones take up around 3.3% of the sample.

Based on the germline V gene, the CDR1 and CDR2 sequences are SGHDN and FVKESK. V is cut by 3 bases and J by 4 bases, and the space between the germline ends is 4 bases. The CDR3 starts with the cysteine, ends with the phenylalanine, and has 12 residues. Only the CDR3 DNA stays, 36 bases, in frame from base 1. No immune events such as infections were documented for the healthy donors during the collection period. To calibrate time-dependent variance in a beta-binomial model of T-cell clone differential abundance, blood repertoires from healthy donors were used as a training cohort. The training cohort comprised roughly ten healthy donors, 3 female and 7 male. An age range of about 29 to 70 years, with an average of approximately 43 years, was recorded for the donors. Whole blood from each healthy donor was obtained from a commercial supplier and was collected at three time points about 15 days apart. For immunosequencing, genomic DNA was extracted from whole blood that had not been sorted.

The specimen was blood. The receptor was isolated from a person between 18 and 70 years old in good health. Here the chain combines TRBV14 and TRBJ2-1, with an unclear D gene assignment. The DNA sequence reads TGTGCCAGCAGCCACCAATACAATGAGCAGTTCTTC. It specifies CASSHQYNEQFF.